This entry is about one T cell receptor (beta chain). The antigen is unknown. The data derive from a study of CD8+ T cells in alopecia areata. Findings and caveats of the study: Especially in alopecia totalis/universalis, lesional scalp showed greater clonality than normal scalp did. Mice showed clearer TCR sharing than patients did, a gap that was possibly HLA-related. When scalp samples are sequenced, resident alphabeta T cells of normal skin are also captured.

This CDR3 has 16 residues. With 2 bases removed from V and 0 bases from J, the gap between germline ends came to 15 bases. Germline CDR1 is SGHRS and CDR2 is YFSETQ. The researchers isolated CD4+ and CD8+ T cells from PBMCs by sorting. RNA was isolated and reverse transcribed to cDNA, the sequencing template. Measured with immunoSEQ multiplex PCR; TCRdb has only the in-frame clones, and not every one. The sample carries 90,000 to 150,000 clones, roughly 68% recorded once. Sequenced sample: CD4+ T cells sorted from blood. The rearrangement links TRBV5-1 to TRBJ2-7; D unresolved. This TCR was recovered from a human donor in good health. The CDR3 reads CASSLSVGSLSYEQYF. CDR3 coding DNA: TGCGCCAGCAGCTTATCTGTGGGGTCCCTCTCCTACGAGCAGTACTTC.